This TCR beta chain is drawn from a study of blood T cells in healthy people across ages. Whole-study results and caveats: The study regarded diversity estimates from one million T cells as underestimates. Naive CD4+ cell counts and diversity both ran higher in long-lived than in aged donors. A strong correlation was seen between TCR beta diversity and naive T cell percentage.

The CDR3 runs 13 residues. Germline-derived CDR1 and CDR2 are ENHRY and SYGVKD. With a J-beta primer mix and a sample-barcoded 5' primer, a second PCR ran roughly 6 to 11 cycles. A single record per CDR3 protein comes from TCRdb applying MiXCR to the 5' RACE reads. The sample comprises roughly 680,000 distinct CDR3 sequences, more than 45% of which are singletons, and about 13% rests with the top ten. In the case of this clonotype: Antigen unknown. At one end the junction does not follow the germline gene, possibly because of a read error.

The V and J genes are TRBV10-3 and TRBJ1-5; D is possibly TRBD1 (5 bases). This receptor was obtained from a woman of 80 years or more in good health. Sample: blood. In nucleotides, the CDR3 is TGTGCCATCAGTAAGCGGGGGAATCAGCCCCAACATTTT. This translates into CAISKRGNQPQHF.